A selection of T cell receptor beta chains follows, all from one sample in a study of patients and donors after allogeneic stem cell transplantation. TCRdb re-derived calls from the RT-PCR reads in MiXCR, one entry per CDR3 protein. Among about 70,000 distinct CDR3 sequences listed, more than 25% were seen once. The sequenced sample consisted of blood, either unsorted or a sorted T cell fraction (not recorded which). The receptors shown here come from a human donor who was either an allogeneic HSCT recipient or a stem cell or donor lymphocyte infusion donor (not recorded which). It is not recorded whose cells these are; they may come from a transplant donor. Both conserved end residues are part of each CDR3. The D gene is left open where the match is weak. Clone size appears in some rows only: once, few, many, or a class for an expanded clone.

V gene: TRBV12-3/TRBV12-4
J gene: TRBJ1-5
D gene: TRBD1
clone size: few
CDR3 DNA: TGTGCCAGCAGCAGACGACCGGGACAGGGCATTCAGCCCCAGCATTTT
CDR3 protein: CASSRRPGQGIQPQHF

V gene: TRBV12-3/TRBV12-4
J gene: TRBJ1-1
D gene: TRBD1
clone size: -
CDR3 DNA: TGTGCCAGCAGTTTATGGGCAGGGGGGACTGAAGCTTTCTTT
CDR3 protein: CASSLWAGGTEAFF

V gene: TRBV4-2
J gene: TRBJ1-1
D gene: -
clone size: few
CDR3 DNA: TGTGCCAGCAGCCCCCCGCTCGGGACTGAAGCTTTCTTT
CDR3 protein: CASSPPLGTEAFF

V gene: TRBV6-6
J gene: TRBJ1-4
D gene: -
clone size: few
CDR3 DNA: TGTGCCAGCAGGGACAGACCTACTAATGAAAAACTGTTTTTT
CDR3 protein: CASRDRPTNEKLFF

V gene: TRBV25-1
J gene: TRBJ2-2
D gene: -
clone size: few
CDR3 DNA: TGTGCCAGCATCAGATCGAACACCGGGGAGCTGTTTTTT
CDR3 protein: CASIRSNTGELFF

V gene: TRBV10-3
J gene: TRBJ1-2
D gene: TRBD1
clone size: -
CDR3 DNA: TGTGCCATCAGATGGACAGGGAATACTGCCTATGGCTACACCTTC
CDR3 protein: CAIRWTGNTAYGYTF

V gene: TRBV7-2
J gene: TRBJ2-5
D gene: -
clone size: many
CDR3 DNA: TGTGCCAGCAGCTTCGGCGGGGGCGTGGAGACCCAGTACTTC
CDR3 protein: CASSFGGGVETQYF

V gene: TRBV18
J gene: TRBJ1-1
D gene: TRBD1
clone size: -
CDR3 DNA: TGTGCCAGCTCACCTAGGGACAGCTACACTGAAGCTTTCTTT
CDR3 protein: CASSPRDSYTEAFF

V gene: TRBV11-2
J gene: TRBJ1-1
D gene: TRBD1
clone size: -
CDR3 DNA: TGTGCCAGCAGCTTACTCCGGACAGGGGGGGACACTGAAGCTTTCTTT
CDR3 protein: CASSLLRTGGDTEAFF

V gene: TRBV7-9
J gene: TRBJ2-4
D gene: TRBD1
clone size: few
CDR3 DNA: TGTGCCAGCAGCAGGGACAGGGGTAATCTTAAAAACATTCAGTACTTC
CDR3 protein: CASSRDRGNLKNIQYF

V gene: TRBV7-2
J gene: TRBJ1-5
D gene: TRBD1
clone size: few
CDR3 DNA: TGTGCCAGCAGCCTTACAGGGGACCAGCCCCAGCATTTT
CDR3 protein: CASSLTGDQPQHF

V gene: TRBV12-3/TRBV12-4
J gene: TRBJ1-2
D gene: -
clone size: -
CDR3 DNA: TGTGCCAGCACCAAACTTAACTATGGCTACACCTTC
CDR3 protein: CASTKLNYGYTF

V gene: TRBV5-1
J gene: TRBJ2-7
D gene: -
clone size: few
CDR3 DNA: TGCGCCAGCAGCTTGAGCCCTGGACAGTTGCCCTACGAGCAGTACTTC
CDR3 protein: CASSLSPGQLPYEQYF

V gene: TRBV5-1
J gene: TRBJ2-2
D gene: -
clone size: -
CDR3 DNA: TGCGCCAGCAGCCAAACCGGGACAAGGAACACCGGGGAGCTGTTTTTT
CDR3 protein: CASSQTGTRNTGELFF

V gene: TRBV7-6
J gene: TRBJ1-3
D gene: -
clone size: -
CDR3 DNA: TGTGCCAGCAGCTTATCTCCGGATAGCTCTGGAAACACCATATATTTT
CDR3 protein: CASSLSPDSSGNTIYF

V gene: TRBV4-2
J gene: TRBJ2-5
D gene: TRBD2
clone size: -
CDR3 DNA: TGTGCCAGCAGCCAAGTCGGGGGGATGGAGACCCAGTACTTC
CDR3 protein: CASSQVGGMETQYF

V gene: TRBV6-2/TRBV6-3
J gene: TRBJ2-2
D gene: -
clone size: few
CDR3 DNA: TGTGCCAGCAGTCCGACTAGATCCACCGGGGAGCTGTTTTTT
CDR3 protein: CASSPTRSTGELFF

V gene: TRBV20-1
J gene: TRBJ2-1
D gene: -
clone size: few
CDR3 DNA: TGCAGTGCTGGACGGAGCTCCTACAATGAGCAGTTCTTC
CDR3 protein: CSAGRSSYNEQFF

V gene: TRBV2
J gene: TRBJ1-2
D gene: -
clone size: few
CDR3 DNA: TGTGCCAGCGCGGAGACACCAACTAACTATGGCTACACCTTC
CDR3 protein: CASAETPTNYGYTF

V gene: TRBV10-3
J gene: TRBJ2-2
D gene: -
clone size: -
CDR3 DNA: TGTGCCATCAGCCTTCGGGGCCCCGCGAACACCGGGGAGCTGTTTTTT
CDR3 protein: CAISLRGPANTGELFF

V gene: TRBV28
J gene: TRBJ2-1
D gene: -
clone size: -
CDR3 DNA: TGTGCCAGCAGCACCCGCTATACCTTCTACAATGAGCAGTTCTTC
CDR3 protein: CASSTRYTFYNEQFF

V gene: TRBV5-1
J gene: TRBJ1-6
D gene: TRBD1
clone size: -
CDR3 DNA: TGCGCCAGCAGCTTGGTGTCCGGGACAGGGGACCTAGGCAATTCACCCCTCCACTTT
CDR3 protein: CASSLVSGTGDLGNSPLHF

V gene: TRBV9
J gene: TRBJ2-5
D gene: TRBD1
clone size: -
CDR3 DNA: TGTGCCAGCAGCGCCAGGGGACAGTACCAAGAGACCCAGTACTTC
CDR3 protein: CASSARGQYQETQYF

V gene: TRBV15
J gene: TRBJ2-4
D gene: -
clone size: -
CDR3 DNA: TGTGCCACCAGCATGGGGTGGGGGGCCAAAAACATTCAGTACTTC
CDR3 protein: CATSMGWGAKNIQYF

V gene: TRBV4-2
J gene: TRBJ1-2
D gene: -
clone size: -
CDR3 DNA: TGTGCCAGCAGCCAAGCGCTGGACTATGGCTACACCTTC
CDR3 protein: CASSQALDYGYTF

V gene: TRBV7-2
J gene: TRBJ2-4
D gene: TRBD2
clone size: -
CDR3 DNA: TGTGCCAGCAGCTTAGGGACTAGCCTAGCCAAAAACATTCAGTACTTC
CDR3 protein: CASSLGTSLAKNIQYF

V gene: TRBV27
J gene: TRBJ1-1
D gene: -
clone size: few
CDR3 DNA: TGTGCCAGCAGTCCAGGGACCACTGAAGCTTTCTTT
CDR3 protein: CASSPGTTEAFF

V gene: TRBV15
J gene: TRBJ2-1
D gene: -
clone size: -
CDR3 DNA: TGTGCCACCAGCAGAGGGGATTCCTACAATGAGCAGTTCTTC
CDR3 protein: CATSRGDSYNEQFF

V gene: TRBV11-2
J gene: TRBJ2-3
D gene: TRBD2
clone size: many
CDR3 DNA: TGTGCCAGCAGCTTTGGCGGGGGGGATACGCAGTATTTT
CDR3 protein: CASSFGGGDTQYF

V gene: TRBV6-6
J gene: TRBJ1-1
D gene: -
clone size: -
CDR3 DNA: TGTGCCAGCAGTTACCCGCAGGACACTGAAGCTTTCTTT
CDR3 protein: CASSYPQDTEAFF

V gene: TRBV5-1
J gene: TRBJ1-2
D gene: -
clone size: -
CDR3 DNA: TGCGCCAGCAGCTTGGACAGGGTGCTTGGCTACACCTTC
CDR3 protein: CASSLDRVLGYTF

V gene: TRBV6-6
J gene: TRBJ1-1
D gene: -
clone size: -
CDR3 DNA: TGTGCCAGCAGGTACCGCGATGCAGAAGCTTTCTTT
CDR3 protein: CASRYRDAEAFF

V gene: TRBV9
J gene: TRBJ2-7
D gene: -
clone size: few
CDR3 DNA: TGTGCCAGCAGCGAGGGAAATTCCTACGAGCAGTACTTC
CDR3 protein: CASSEGNSYEQYF

V gene: TRBV5-1
J gene: TRBJ2-7
D gene: -
clone size: -
CDR3 DNA: TGCGCCAGCAGCTTGGCCGAAGGGAAGAGGTACTACGAGCAGTACTTC
CDR3 protein: CASSLAEGKRYYEQYF

V gene: TRBV7-9
J gene: TRBJ2-5
D gene: -
clone size: few
CDR3 DNA: TGTGCCAGCAGCTTATCCCGGGACAAACTATTCTTTCAAGAGACCCAGTACTTC
CDR3 protein: CASSLSRDKLFFQETQYF

V gene: TRBV20-1
J gene: TRBJ1-1
D gene: -
clone size: -
CDR3 DNA: TGCAGTGCTAGTGGTCAGGGGAAGGACACTGAAGCTTTCTTT
CDR3 protein: CSASGQGKDTEAFF

V gene: TRBV4-1
J gene: TRBJ1-5
D gene: -
clone size: few
CDR3 DNA: TGCGCCAGCAGCCAAGGTTCTGATCAGCCCCAGCATTTT
CDR3 protein: CASSQGSDQPQHF

V gene: TRBV18
J gene: TRBJ1-1
D gene: -
clone size: few
CDR3 DNA: TGTGCCAGCTCACCCGGGACTCCAAGAGGGTACACTGAAGCTTTCTTT
CDR3 protein: CASSPGTPRGYTEAFF

V gene: TRBV3-1
J gene: TRBJ1-3
D gene: -
clone size: -
CDR3 DNA: TGTGCCAGCAGCTTCCAATCACCGGACATTTTATATTTT
CDR3 protein: CASSFQSPDILYF

V gene: TRBV2
J gene: TRBJ2-3
D gene: TRBD2
clone size: -
CDR3 DNA: TGTGCCAGCAGTGAAAGGACTAGCGGGGGCGGCGGACGCACAGATACGCAGTATTTT
CDR3 protein: CASSERTSGGGGRTDTQYF

V gene: TRBV24-1
J gene: TRBJ2-5
D gene: -
clone size: -
CDR3 DNA: TGTGCCACCAGTGATTTTGGAGAGACCCAGTACTTC
CDR3 protein: CATSDFGETQYF

V gene: TRBV5-6
J gene: TRBJ2-5
D gene: -
clone size: -
CDR3 DNA: TGTGCCAGCAGCATCGGGCCGGGGCCACAAGAGACCCAGTACTTC
CDR3 protein: CASSIGPGPQETQYF

V gene: TRBV12-3/TRBV12-4
J gene: TRBJ2-7
D gene: TRBD1
clone size: once
CDR3 DNA: TGTGCCAGCCACAGGGGAAGAGGACCTGTTTACGAGCAGTACTTC
CDR3 protein: CASHRGRGPVYEQYF

V gene: TRBV3-1
J gene: TRBJ2-3
D gene: TRBD2
clone size: -
CDR3 DNA: TGTGCCAGCAGCCCCGCCCGTCTAGCGGGCGGCACAGATACGCAGTATTTT
CDR3 protein: CASSPARLAGGTDTQYF

V gene: TRBV7-2
J gene: TRBJ2-3
D gene: TRBD2
clone size: few
CDR3 DNA: TGTGCCAGCAGCGACACCGGGACTAGCGGGAGGCATACGCAGTATTTT
CDR3 protein: CASSDTGTSGRHTQYF